One and the same sample provided the 25 T cell receptor beta chains below, sequenced in a study of T cells in localized non-small cell lung cancer. Produced via immunoSEQ multiplex PCR; TCRdb's table is partial and in-frame only. This sample has 70,000 to 75,000 clones; around 85% occur once, and the top ten carry approximately 1.3%. The sequenced sample was peripheral blood, obtained before any cancer treatment. These receptor sequences come from a female donor of 60 years or more with stage I lung adenocarcinoma.

The V gene is TRBV28, the J gene TRBJ2-3, with D perhaps matching TRBD2 (6 bases). The CDR3 spans 16 residues. Germline values: CDR1 MDHEN, CDR2 SYDVKM. The germline V and J ends were trimmed by 5 bases and 1 base, with 16 bases remaining between them. This chain's CDR3 is CASSPIPTRGTDTQYF. DNA for the CDR3: TGTGCCAGCAGTCCCATCCCGACTAGGGGCACAGATACGCAGTATTTT.

The chain couples TRBV7-6 to TRBJ1-4; TRBD1 matches 7 bases. Germline CDR1 SGHVS, CDR2 FNYEAQ. The CDR3 is 13 residues long. V shed 4 bases and J 8 bases; nucleotides not matched to a gene: 4. The CDR3 protein is CASSSHRGEKLFF. The CDR3 nucleotides read TGTGCCAGCAGCTCCCACAGGGGCGAAAAACTGTTTTTT.

The J gene is TRBJ1-1, the V gene TRBV5-1, with 8 bases fitting TRBD1. The length of the CDR3 is 19 residues. Per germline, CDR1 SGHRS and CDR2 YFSETQ. V was pared by 1 base and J by 0 bases, with 14 bases of the junction left unmatched. CDR3 DNA: TGCGCCAGCAGCTTGTTACGGGGGACCGGGACAGGTATGAACACTGAAGCTTTCTTT. Amino acid sequence: CASSLLRGTGTGMNTEAFF.

The J gene is TRBJ1-2, the V gene TRBV18, with D hard to call. CDR1 and CDR2 from the germline V gene are KGHSH and LQKENI. The length of the CDR3 is 13 residues. V was trimmed by 2 bases and J by 4 bases, leaving 8 bases between them. Here the CDR3 DNA reads TGTGCCAGCTCACCAGACCTGTCCTATGGCTACACCTTC. This sequence encodes CASSPDLSYGYTF.

The chain carries TRBV15 and TRBJ2-3; TRBD2 matches at 8 bases. The germline CDR1 and CDR2 sequences are LNHNV and YYDKDF (reference sequence). Trimming removed 0 bases from V and 5 bases from J; junction bases left unmatched: 13. The CDR3 has 18 residues. The CDR3 loop is CATSRDPHFSGAKDTQYF. In DNA, the CDR3 is TGTGCCACCAGCAGAGATCCCCACTTTAGCGGGGCCAAAGATACGCAGTATTTT.

The chain links TRBV28 to TRBJ1-4; unclear D gene. The germline V gene has CDR1 MDHEN and CDR2 SYDVKM. The CDR3 sequence is 13 residues long. The germline V and J ends were trimmed by 2 bases and 8 bases, with 9 bases remaining between them. The CDR3 DNA reads as TGTGCCAGCAGTTTACGGCCGGGGGAAAAACTGTTTTTT. Protein: CASSLRPGEKLFF.

The chain is built from TRBV6-6 and TRBJ2-2, with D unclear. There are 12 residues in the CDR3. The V end lost 3 bases, the J end lost 6 bases, and 5 bases lay between the germline ends. Per germline, CDR1 MNHNY and CDR2 SVGAGI (reference sequence). CDR3 residues: CASSYYPGELFF. The CDR3 DNA reads TGTGCCAGCAGTTATTACCCCGGGGAGCTGTTTTTT.

The CDR3 region has the DNA TGTGCCAGTAGAGAAACTTGGAACACCATATATTTT. The encoded protein is CASRETWNTIYF. The chain uses TRBV19 and TRBJ1-3; D is uncertain. V shed 6 bases and J shed 7 bases, with 10 bases lying between them. The germline CDR1 and CDR2 sequences are LNHDA and SQIVND (reference sequence). The CDR3 extends over 12 amino acids.

The V gene is TRBV27, the J gene TRBJ2-3; D is perhaps TRBD2 (5 bases). This CDR3 comprises 12 residues. Germline V lookup: CDR1 MNHEY, CDR2 SMNVEV (reference sequence). Trimming shortened V by 5 bases and J by 8 bases, and 11 bases separated the two germline ends. The CDR3 nucleotides are TGTGCCAGCAGTCCCCTGGGGAGTACGCAGTATTTT. Translating it yields CASSPLGSTQYF.

This chain connects TRBV15 to TRBJ2-3; tentative D call: TRBD2 (6 bases). The germline V and J ends were trimmed by 7 bases and 0 bases, with 11 bases remaining between them. CDR3 length equals 14 residues. Germline V gives CDR1 LNHNV, CDR2 YYDKDF (reference sequence). In DNA form, the CDR3 reads TGTGCCACCAAGGAGGGACTTAGCACAGATACGCAGTATTTT. Translated, it gives CATKEGLSTDTQYF.

The chain has TRBV15 and TRBJ2-5; D not certain. The germline V gene encodes CDR1 LNHNV and CDR2 YYDKDF (reference sequence). There are 13 residues in the CDR3. V was pared by 5 bases and J by 4 bases, with 11 bases between. The CDR3 DNA sequence: TGTGCCACCAGCTTCCGACCGATAGAGACCCAGTACTTC. This sequence encodes CATSFRPIETQYF.

The chain has TRBV5-8 and TRBJ2-7; 12 nucleotides agree with TRBD2. Trimming cost V 4 bases and J 2 bases; bases outside gene matches: 13. The germline gives CDR1 SGHTS, CDR2 YDEGEE. This CDR3 contains 18 residues. The CDR3, as DNA: TGTGCCAGCAGCCTCATTATTACGGCTAGCGGGGGGGCCTACGAGCAGTACTTC. This codes for CASSLIITASGGAYEQYF.

The chain carries TRBV19 and TRBJ2-7, with 7 bases identical to TRBD1. Germline lookup yields CDR1 LNHDA and CDR2 SQIVND (reference sequence). V trimming: 3 bases; J trimming: 4 bases; junction bases outside the gene matches: 9. This CDR3 is 15 amino acids long. The CDR3 DNA sequence: TGTGCCAGTAGTATCGGCAGGACAGGTACTTACGAGCAGTACTTC. Its translation: CASSIGRTGTYEQYF. Complete variable domain (other parts from reference TRBV19 and TRBJ2-7): DGGITQSPKYLFRKEGQNVTLSCEQNLNHDAMYWYRQDPGQGLRLIYYSQIVNDFQKGDIAEGYSVSREKKESFPLTVTSAQKNPTAFYLCASSIGRTGTYEQYFGPGTRLTVT.

The chain uses TRBV28 and TRBJ2-2; weak D call: TRBD1 (7 bases). Germline lookup yields CDR1 MDHEN and CDR2 SYDVKM. V was pared by 6 bases and J by 0 bases, with 14 bases between. The CDR3 sequence is 16 residues long. CDR3 loop: CASRQQGGANTGELFF. CDR3 sequence (DNA): TGTGCCAGCAGACAGCAGGGGGGCGCGAACACCGGGGAGCTGTTTTTT.

This clone was observed a few times. V and J are TRBV10-3 and TRBJ1-1; no clear D gene. This CDR3 contains 14 residues. V gave up 3 bases and J gave up 1 base, with 9 bases separating them. Germline values: CDR1 ENHRY, CDR2 SYGVKD. CDR3 sequence: CAISDLGRNTEAFF. The DNA for the CDR3 is TGTGCCATCAGTGACTTGGGCAGGAACACTGAAGCTTTCTTT.

The rearrangement uses TRBV2 and TRBJ1-2, with a tentative D call TRBD1 (5 bases). The germline V gene has CDR1 SNHLY and CDR2 FYNNEI. V lost 11 bases and J 5 bases, leaving 15 bases between the germline ends. This CDR3 spans 12 amino acids. The CDR3 sequence is CAGTDRIYGYTF. DNA for the CDR3: TGTGCCGGGACCGACCGGATTTATGGCTACACCTTC.

The CDR3 bases are TGTGCCAGCAGTATCATTGCAGGGGACAATTCACCCCTCCACTTT. It codes for CASSIIAGDNSPLHF. V and J are TRBV6-1 and TRBJ1-6, with a possible D match to TRBD1 (6 bases). In germline, CDR1 is MNHNS, CDR2 SASEGT. The V gene lost 5 bases and the J gene lost 7 bases, with 15 bases spanning the gap. CDR3 length: 15 amino acids.

The chain recombines TRBV28 with TRBJ2-1; 10 nucleotides align to TRBD2. CDR1 and CDR2 (germline): MDHEN, SYDVKM. This CDR3 contains 18 residues. V shed 4 bases, J shed 2 bases, and the junction held 11 bases outside the gene matches. The CDR3 bases are TGTGCCAGCAGTTCCTTCTCAATAGCGGGAGGCGCCTACAATGAGCAGTTCTTC. It encodes CASSSFSIAGGAYNEQFF.

This clone was detected a few times. DNA for the CDR3: TGTGCCAGTAGTACACCGTTGTACGGGAACACCGGGGAGCTGTTTTTT. Translating it yields CASSTPLYGNTGELFF. The chain couples TRBV19 to TRBJ2-2; D is undetermined. CDR1 and CDR2 (germline): LNHDA, SQIVND (reference sequence). The CDR3 is made up of 16 amino acids. The V end was cut by 4 bases, the J end by 1 base, with 13 bases between.

This clone has a handful of counts. DNA for the CDR3: TGTGCCAGCAGCGTAGTGGCTTCCTTAGGCGCCCCGCAGTACTTC. As protein: CASSVVASLGAPQYF. This rearrangement joins TRBV9 to TRBJ2-7; D call uncertain. CDR3 length equals 15 residues. The germline V gene encodes CDR1 SGDLS and CDR2 YYNGEE. V lost 0 bases and J lost 9, with 19 bases in between.

This clone was counted once. The V call is TRBV15, the J call TRBJ1-3; the D gene is possibly TRBD1 (5 bases). Germline assignment: CDR1 LNHNV and CDR2 YYDKDF (reference sequence). V shed 4 bases and J shed 0 bases, with 19 bases lying between them. The CDR3 has 18 amino acids. The CDR3 region has the DNA TGTGCCACCAGCAACAGAAACTCCGTAGGACACTCTGGAAACACCATATATTTT. This encodes CATSNRNSVGHSGNTIYF.

The gene calls are TRBV18 and TRBJ2-5; no clear D. The CDR3 sequence is 14 residues long. V shed 0 bases and J shed 5 bases, with 10 bases lying between them. In germline, CDR1 is KGHSH, CDR2 LQKENI. CDR3 in DNA: TGTGCCAGCTCACCACCGCAGAACCGGGAGACCCAGTACTTC. Its protein is CASSPPQNRETQYF. The entire variable domain, with the rest obtained from reference TRBV18 and TRBJ2-5, is as follows: NAGVMQNPRHLVRRRGQEARLRCSPMKGHSHVYWYRQLPEEGLKFMVYLQKENIIDESGMPKERFSAEFPKEGPSILRIQQVVRGDSAAYFCASSPPQNRETQYFGPGTRLLVL.

This clone was picked up a small number of times. The chain combines TRBV6-1 with TRBJ2-7; D is possibly TRBD2 (5 bases). CDR3 length: 16 residues. Germline V gene data show CDR1 as MNHNS and CDR2 as SASEGT. The germline V and J ends were trimmed by 4 bases and 2 bases, with 18 bases remaining between them. The CDR3 nucleotides are TGTGCCAGCAGTGGAACTCCGACTACCCCTCCCTACGAGCAGTACTTC. Encoded protein: CASSGTPTTPPYEQYF.

A single count supports this clone. This sequence joins TRBV11-2 and TRBJ2-1; D gene uncertain. The CDR3 runs to 11 residues. Trimming removed 5 bases from V and 11 bases from J, with 10 bases in between. Germline CDR1 and CDR2: SGHAT and FQNNGV. CDR3 bases: TGTGCCAGCAGCATGGAGTCTCAGCAGTTCTTC. It codes for CASSMESQQFF.

The chain employs TRBV5-1 and TRBJ1-4, with D uncertain. Trimming cost V 7 bases and J 5 bases, with 9 bases left between them. The CDR3 is 12 residues long. Germline CDR1 and CDR2: SGHRS and YFSETQ. The CDR3 reads CASGQTNEKLFF. CDR3 bases: TGCGCCAGCGGTCAAACGAATGAAAAACTGTTTTTT.